This TCR beta chain was recovered during a study of T cells after yellow fever vaccination. General observations from the study: Reappearance after the booster was seen for most primary-vaccination clones, at around 95% CD4 and around 88% CD8. Within FACS-sorted repertoires, abundant clonotypes contaminating from the bulk population could be present. The study found a weaker secondary response that peaked faster, day 5 versus 15.

The germline CDR1 and CDR2 sequences are ENHRY and SYGVKD. V was trimmed by 3 bases and J by 0 bases, leaving 8 bases between them. This CDR3 is built from 14 residues. This clonotype was seen repeatedly, ten times or more. Its specificity is unknown. 5'RACE template switching added a universal primer site and UMIs to TCR cDNA. TCRdb fed the 5' RACE reads into MiXCR, producing one record per CDR3 protein. The sample records some 600,000 distinct CDR3 sequences, approximately 16% being singletons. This sequence was found in a young man who received the YFV17D yellow fever vaccine. The gene calls are TRBV10-3 and TRBJ2-5; D is possibly TRBD1 (5 bases). The material sequenced was PBMCs, taken about 5 days after the first yellow fever vaccination. The CDR3 DNA is TGTGCCATCAGTGACAGGGTGTACCAAGAGACCCAGTACTTC. Its protein is CAISDRVYQETQYF.